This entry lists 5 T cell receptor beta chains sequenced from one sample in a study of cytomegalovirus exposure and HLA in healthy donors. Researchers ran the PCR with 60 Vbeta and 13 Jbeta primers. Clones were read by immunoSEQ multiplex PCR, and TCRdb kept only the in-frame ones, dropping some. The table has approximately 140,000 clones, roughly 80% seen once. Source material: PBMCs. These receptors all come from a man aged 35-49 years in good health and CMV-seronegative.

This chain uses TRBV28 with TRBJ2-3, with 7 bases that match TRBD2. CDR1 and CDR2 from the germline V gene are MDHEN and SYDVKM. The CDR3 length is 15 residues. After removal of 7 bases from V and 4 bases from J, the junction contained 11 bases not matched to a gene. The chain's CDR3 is CASTSGGNRPDTQYF. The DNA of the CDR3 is TGTGCCAGCACCTCCGGGGGGAATCGCCCAGATACGCAGTATTTT. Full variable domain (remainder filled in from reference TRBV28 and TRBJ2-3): DVKVTQSSRYLVKRTGEKVFLECVQDMDHENMFWYRQDPGLGLRLIYFSYDVKMKEKGDIPEGYSVSREKKERFSLILESASTNQTSMYLCASTSGGNRPDTQYFGPGTRLTVL.

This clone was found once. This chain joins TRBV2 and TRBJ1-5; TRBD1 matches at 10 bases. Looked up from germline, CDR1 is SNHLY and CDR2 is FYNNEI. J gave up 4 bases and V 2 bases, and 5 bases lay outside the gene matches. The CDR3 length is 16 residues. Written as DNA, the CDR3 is TGTGCCAGCAGTGAATTGGGACAGGGGATAAATCAGCCCCAGCATTTT. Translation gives CASSELGQGINQPQHF.

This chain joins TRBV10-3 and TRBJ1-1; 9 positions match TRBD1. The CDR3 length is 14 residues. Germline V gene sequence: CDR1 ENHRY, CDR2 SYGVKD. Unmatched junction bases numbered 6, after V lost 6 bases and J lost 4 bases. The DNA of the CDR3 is TGTGCCATCAGGACCGGACAGGGGTTCACTGAAGCTTTCTTT. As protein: CAIRTGQGFTEAFF.

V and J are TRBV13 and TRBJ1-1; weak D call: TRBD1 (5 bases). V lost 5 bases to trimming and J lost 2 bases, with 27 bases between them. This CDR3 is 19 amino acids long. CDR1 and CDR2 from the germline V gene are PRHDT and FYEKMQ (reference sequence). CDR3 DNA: TGTGCCAGCAGCCCACTAACTCCAGGGCCCACCCTACCTAACACTGAAGCTTTCTTT. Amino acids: CASSPLTPGPTLPNTEAFF.

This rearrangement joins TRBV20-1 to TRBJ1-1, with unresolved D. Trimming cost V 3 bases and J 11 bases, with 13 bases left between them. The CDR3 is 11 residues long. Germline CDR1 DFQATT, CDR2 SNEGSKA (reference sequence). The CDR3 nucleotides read TGCAGTGCTAGTTACCCGGGGTTGGCTTTCTTT. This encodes CSASYPGLAFF.